The T cell receptor (beta chain) under discussion was sequenced for a study of CD8 T cells in ankylosing spondylitis (dated by TCRdb to 2017 to 2019). Background on the whole study: The study profiled T cell receptor beta repertoires in healthy donors and ankylosing spondylitis patients to find disease-linked TCR variants. The full study cohort was made up of about 25 ankylosing spondylitis patients and 108 healthy donors. Peripheral blood was sampled, and synovial fluid was additionally collected from ankylosing spondylitis patients.

Results and caveats for the whole study, not just this receptor: Blood from ankylosing spondylitis patients appeared to be characterized by a TCR beta motif composed of about eight highly homologous amino acid variants. Some TCR beta motif variants had previously been reported in synovial fluid and blood of reactive arthritis patients, which suggested common disease-initiation mechanisms. The disease-linked clones were reported as significantly enriched in matched synovial fluid samples from ankylosing spondylitis patients. The disease-linked clones had a CD8+ phenotype and were found at relatively low frequencies in peripheral blood.

Synovial fluid samples were paired with blood samples taken from the same ankylosing spondylitis patients. The CDR1 and CDR2 encoded by the germline V gene are SQVTM and ANQGSEA. Measured from the cysteine to the phenylalanine, the CDR3 is 12 residues long. The kept DNA is CDR3 alone, 36 bases in frame from the first base. Sequencer: Illumina HiSeq 2500. Quantitative 5'-RACE with molecular barcodes was used to prepare TCR beta libraries. As for how the authors treated the data: Disease-linked TCR variants were identified with a new computational method built on a probabilistic model of VDJ rearrangement. In TCRdb, the public reads were trimmed at Q25 with fastp and aligned with MiXCR, with productive beta chains retained. Entries are consolidated by CDR3 protein sequence, retaining the most common genes and DNA. Clone size and V and J calls follow TCRdb, not the original study. This sample is represented by over 130,000 distinct CDR3 sequences; around 45% of them were singletons. About 15% of the sample lies in the top ten.

In the case of this clonotype: Which antigen it targets is not known. At one end, the junction sequence differs from germline, possibly due to a read error.

Material for sequencing was synovial fluid, either unsorted or a sorted T cell fraction (not recorded which). This receptor was obtained from a male donor with ankylosing spondylitis. The V and J segments used are TRBV29-1 and TRBJ1-1, with no reliable assignment of the D segment. Here the CDR3 is given as CSVEDLRIGKGF. In nucleotide form, the sequence is TGCAGCGTTGAAGATCTACGAATAGGGAAGGGCTTT. The entire variable domain, with the stretches around the CDR3 drawn from the reference TRBV29-1 and TRBJ1-1 proteins, is SAVISQKPSRDICQRGTSLTIQCQVDSQVTMMFWYRQQPGQSLTLIATANQGSEATYESGFVIDKFPISRPNLTFSTLTVSNMSPEDSSIYLCSVEDLRIGKGFGQGTRLTVV.